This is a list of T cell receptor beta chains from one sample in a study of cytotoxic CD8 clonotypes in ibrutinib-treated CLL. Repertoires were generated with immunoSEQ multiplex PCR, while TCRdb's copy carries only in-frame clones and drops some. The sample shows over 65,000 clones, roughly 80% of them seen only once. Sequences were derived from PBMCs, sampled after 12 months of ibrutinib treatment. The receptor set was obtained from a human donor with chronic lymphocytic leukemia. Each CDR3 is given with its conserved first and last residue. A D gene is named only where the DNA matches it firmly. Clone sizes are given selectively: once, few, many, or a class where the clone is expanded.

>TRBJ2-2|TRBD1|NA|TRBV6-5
CASSSGQGTSGELFF
TGTGCCAGCAGTTCGGGACAGGGTACGAGCGGGGAGCTGTTTTTT
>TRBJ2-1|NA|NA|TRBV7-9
CASSPAEGRDEQFF
TGTGCCAGCAGCCCCGCGGAGGGCCGGGATGAGCAGTTCTTC
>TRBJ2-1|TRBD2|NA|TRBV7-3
CASSPRTSGGLEQFF
TGTGCCAGCAGCCCCCGGACTAGCGGGGGCTTGGAGCAGTTCTTC
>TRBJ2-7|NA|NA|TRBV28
CASSTAATAVGYEQYF
TGTGCCAGCAGCACAGCCGCCACAGCGGTTGGGTACGAGCAGTACTTC
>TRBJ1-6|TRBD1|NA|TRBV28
CASSLPDRGNSPLHF
TGTGCCAGCAGTCTCCCTGACAGGGGCAATTCACCCCTCCACTTT
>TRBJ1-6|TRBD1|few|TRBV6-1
CASSRGQGTSPLHF
TGTGCCAGCAGTCGCGGACAGGGAACTTCACCCCTCCACTTT
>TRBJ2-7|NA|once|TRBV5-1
CASSPTGYSEYEQYF
TGCGCCAGCAGCCCCACAGGGTACTCGGAGTACGAGCAGTACTTC
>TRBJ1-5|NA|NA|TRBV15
CATSRGGPTGQPQHF
TGTGCCACCAGCAGGGGGGGCCCGACGGGGCAGCCCCAGCATTTT
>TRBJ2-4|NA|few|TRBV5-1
CASRLRPLAKNIQYF
TGCGCCAGCAGGCTCCGTCCTTTGGCCAAAAACATTCAGTACTTC
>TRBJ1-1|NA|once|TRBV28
CASSPASTEAFF
TGTGCCAGCAGCCCCGCGAGCACTGAAGCTTTCTTT
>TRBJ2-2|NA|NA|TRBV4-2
CASSQGAVAGELFF
TGTGCCAGCAGCCAAGGGGCAGTGGCCGGGGAGCTGTTTTTT
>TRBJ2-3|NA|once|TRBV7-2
CASSLGADTQYF
TGTGCCAGCAGCTTAGGAGCAGATACGCAGTATTTT
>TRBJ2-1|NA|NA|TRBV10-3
CAISELGPRGNEQFF
TGTGCCATCAGTGAGTTGGGACCCCGAGGGAATGAGCAGTTCTTC
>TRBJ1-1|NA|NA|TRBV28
CASSLWSPWRYTEAFF
TGTGCCAGCAGTTTATGGTCGCCCTGGAGGTACACTGAAGCTTTCTTT
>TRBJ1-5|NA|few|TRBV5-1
CASSLGFRGNQPQHF
TGCGCCAGCAGCTTGGGTTTCAGGGGCAATCAGCCCCAGCATTTT
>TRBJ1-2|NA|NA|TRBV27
CASSLTGQPYGYTF
TGTGCCAGCAGTTTAACCGGACAGCCCTATGGCTATACCTTC
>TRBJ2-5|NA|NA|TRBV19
CASTPRGEGAGTQYF
TGTGCCAGTACCCCTCGGGGGGAGGGGGCTGGGACCCAGTACTTC
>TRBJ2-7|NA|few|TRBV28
CASSLGGLYEQYF
TGTGCCAGCAGTTTGGGGGGCCTCTACGAGCAGTACTTC
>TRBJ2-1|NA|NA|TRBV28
CASSLGYNEQFF
TGTGCCAGCAGTTTAGGCTACAATGAGCAGTTCTTC
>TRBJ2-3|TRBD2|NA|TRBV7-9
CASSLRVAGVISTDTQYF
TGTGCCAGCAGCTTAAGGGTAGCGGGGGTTATTAGCACAGATACGCAGTATTTT
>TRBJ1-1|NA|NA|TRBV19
CASSPTWGTEAFF
TGTGCCAGTAGCCCCACTTGGGGCACTGAAGCTTTCTTT
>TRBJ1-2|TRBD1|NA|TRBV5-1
CASSEPGQGFRGYTF
TGCGCCAGCAGCGAACCGGGACAGGGTTTCAGGGGCTACACCTTC
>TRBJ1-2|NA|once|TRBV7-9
CASSLVGHNYGYTF
TGTGCCAGCAGCTTAGTGGGGCACAACTATGGCTACACCTTC
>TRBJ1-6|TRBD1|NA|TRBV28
CASRMGDRDSPLHF
TGTGCCAGCAGAATGGGGGACAGGGATTCACCCCTCCACTTT
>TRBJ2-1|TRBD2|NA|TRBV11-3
CASSLVPGRGGLAGAEQFF
TGTGCCAGCAGCTTAGTGCCGGGACGTGGGGGACTAGCGGGAGCTGAGCAGTTCTTC
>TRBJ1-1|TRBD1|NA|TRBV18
CASSRDSPIVAFF
TGTGCCAGCTCGCGGGACAGCCCTATCGTAGCTTTCTTT
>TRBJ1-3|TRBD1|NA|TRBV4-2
CASSQSTGGNTIYF
TGTGCCAGCAGCCAATCTACAGGGGGGAACACCATATATTTT
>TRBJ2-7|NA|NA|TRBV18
CASSPSRGEGLGEQYF
TGTGCCAGCTCACCATCGAGGGGGGAGGGCCTCGGCGAGCAGTACTTC
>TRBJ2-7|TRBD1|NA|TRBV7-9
CASSPRTGAPPEQYF
TGTGCCAGCAGCCCCCGGACAGGGGCCCCCCCCGAGCAGTACTTC
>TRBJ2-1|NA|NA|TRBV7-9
CASSPRAENNEQFF
TGTGCCAGCAGCCCCCGGGCAGAGAACAATGAGCAGTTCTTC
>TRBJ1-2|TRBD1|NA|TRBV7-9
CASSLGGQGWNGYTF
TGTGCCAGCAGCTTAGGGGGACAGGGGTGGAATGGCTACACCTTC
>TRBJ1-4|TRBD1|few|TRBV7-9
CASSGVQGEKLFF
TGTGCCAGCAGCGGGGTACAGGGGGAAAAACTGTTTTTT
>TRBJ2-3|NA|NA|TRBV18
CASSPRGTDTQYF
TGTGCCAGCTCACCACGGGGTACAGATACGCAGTATTTT
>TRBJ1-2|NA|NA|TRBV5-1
CASRDSNYGYTF
TGCGCCAGCAGGGACAGTAACTATGGCTACACCTTC
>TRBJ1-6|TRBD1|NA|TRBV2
CASSERTGVSPLHF
TGTGCCAGCAGTGAACGGACAGGGGTTTCACCCCTCCACTTT
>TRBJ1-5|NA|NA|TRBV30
CAWSVGGAGQPQHF
TGTGCCTGGAGTGTAGGCGGGGCGGGTCAGCCCCAGCATTTT
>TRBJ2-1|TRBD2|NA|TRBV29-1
CSQSTSGRSEQFF
TGCAGCCAATCGACTAGCGGGAGGTCTGAGCAGTTCTTC
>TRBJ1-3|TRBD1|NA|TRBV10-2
CASSEASAGGTGNTINF
TGCGCCAGCAGTGAGGCCTCGGCAGGGGGCACGGGAAACACCATAAATTTT
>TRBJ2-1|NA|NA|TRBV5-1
CASTLEGEGYNEQFF
TGCGCCAGCACCCTAGAGGGGGAGGGCTACAATGAGCAGTTCTTC
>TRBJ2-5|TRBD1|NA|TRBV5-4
CASSLDGTAQETQYF
TGTGCCAGCAGCTTGGACGGGACAGCACAAGAGACCCAGTACTTC
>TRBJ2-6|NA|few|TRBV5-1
CASSPGASGANVLTF
TGCGCCAGCAGCCCGGGGGCCTCTGGGGCCAACGTCCTGACTTTC
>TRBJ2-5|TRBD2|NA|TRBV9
CASTVGPSGGEETQYF
TGTGCCAGCACCGTGGGGCCTAGCGGGGGGGAAGAGACCCAGTACTTC
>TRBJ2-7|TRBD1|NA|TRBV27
CASSGGQGAEQYF
TGTGCCAGCAGTGGGGGACAGGGGGCCGAGCAGTACTTC
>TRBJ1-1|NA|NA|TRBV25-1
CASSENPSTPTEAFF
TGTGCCAGCAGTGAAAATCCCAGCACCCCCACTGAAGCTTTCTTT
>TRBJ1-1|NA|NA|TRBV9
CASSVGARGTEAFF
TGTGCCAGCAGCGTAGGGGCTCGCGGGACTGAAGCTTTCTTT
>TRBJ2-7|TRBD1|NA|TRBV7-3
CASSLGTGGSEQYF
TGTGCCAGCAGCTTAGGGACAGGGGGAAGCGAGCAGTACTTC
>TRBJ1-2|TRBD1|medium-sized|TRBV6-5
CASSYPGTAFYGYTF
TGTGCCAGCAGTTACCCCGGGACAGCGTTTTATGGCTACACCTTC
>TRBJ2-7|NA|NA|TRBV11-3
CASSWGRGEQYF
TGTGCCAGCAGCTGGGGTCGGGGCGAGCAGTACTTC
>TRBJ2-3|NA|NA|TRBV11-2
CASRGGRTPAGTQYF
TGTGCCAGCAGGGGGGGTCGGACCCCAGCGGGTACGCAGTATTTT
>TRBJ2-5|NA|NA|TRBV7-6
CASSPGVSKETQYF
TGTGCCAGCAGCCCCGGGGTCTCGAAAGAGACCCAGTACTTC
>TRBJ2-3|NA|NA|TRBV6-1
CASSPTRGRQYF
TGTGCCAGCAGCCCAACCCGGGGCAGACAGTATTTT
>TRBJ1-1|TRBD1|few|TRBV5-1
CASSRSSQGQMNTEAFF
TGCGCCAGCAGCCGGTCATCCCAGGGACAGATGAACACTGAAGCTTTCTTT
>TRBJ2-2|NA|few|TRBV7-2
CASTSRGKQGRSTGELFF
TGTGCCAGCACCTCACGAGGAAAACAGGGAAGGAGCACCGGGGAGCTGTTTTTT
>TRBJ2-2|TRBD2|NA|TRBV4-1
CASSRGGGELFF
TGCGCCAGCAGCCGGGGGGGCGGGGAGCTGTTTTTT
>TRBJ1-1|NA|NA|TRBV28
CASGLGGAGTEAFF
TGTGCCAGCGGTCTGGGGGGGGCTGGCACTGAAGCTTTCTTT
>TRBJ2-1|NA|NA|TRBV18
CASSPRAGSYNEQFF
TGTGCCAGCTCACCACGGGCAGGGAGCTACAATGAGCAGTTCTTC
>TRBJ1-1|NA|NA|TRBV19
CASKRWGAEAFF
TGTGCCAGTAAGAGATGGGGGGCTGAAGCTTTCTTT
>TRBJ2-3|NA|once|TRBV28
CASSSTDPDTQYF
TGTGCCAGCAGTAGCACAGACCCAGATACGCAGTATTTT
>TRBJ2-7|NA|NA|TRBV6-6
CASSYSSEQYF
TGTGCCAGCAGTTACTCGAGCGAGCAGTACTTC
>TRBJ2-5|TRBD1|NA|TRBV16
CASSPRGTGGETQYF
TGTGCCAGCAGCCCCAGGGGGACAGGGGGAGAGACCCAGTACTTC